Detailed here is one TCR beta chain. Antigen specificity is unknown. The V segment lost 4 bases and the J segment 4 bases; nucleotides outside the gene matches: 6. Germline V gene data show CDR1 as ENHRY and CDR2 as SYGVKD. There are 17 residues in the CDR3. Sequencing used immunoSEQ v3.0 at survey level. TCRdb keeps only in-frame clones here, not all; method: immunoSEQ multiplex PCR. The sample carries approximately 22,000 clones, approximately 80% recorded once. Each participant with HIV received care in the United States. This sample is part of a study of long-term antiretroviral therapy in people with HIV. The overall study: Specimens dating back about a decade before the 2015 immediate-ART recommendation are the oldest included. Regarding the study as a whole: With ART, diversity went up but was still lower than in transplant donor controls. Whereas controls had wider CDR3 length ranges, HIV repertoires had narrower ones.

The sample was unsorted PBMCs, taken 1.9 years after starting antiretroviral therapy. The genes are TRBV10-3 and TRBJ2-3; 15 bases match TRBD2. The sequence came from a woman between 45 and 60 years old with HIV. CDR3 protein: CAISVGLAGGGPDTQYF. The DNA of the CDR3 is TGTGCCATCAGTGTGGGACTAGCGGGGGGAGGTCCAGATACGCAGTATTTT.